This T cell receptor beta chain was found in a study of PD-1 blockade in mismatch repair-deficient tumors. Study overall: Patients had more than ten mismatch repair-deficient cancer types, all previously treated and progressing.

The CDR3 spans 11 residues. The V gene's germline CDR1 is SGHDN and CDR2 FVKESK. Trimming took 0 bases from V and 7 from J, leaving 3 bases between them. TCR sequencing covered a few patients who responded to pembrolizumab. The assay was immunoSEQ multiplex PCR, and TCRdb's table has in-frame clones only and misses some. Among around 23,000 clones, around 80% were seen once, and the ten largest hold 20% to 25%. The material sequenced was peripheral blood, taken 12 weeks after starting pembrolizumab. The rearrangement uses TRBV14 and TRBJ2-5, with unresolved D. The sequence came from an adult with mismatch repair-deficient cancer. CDR3 in amino acids: CASSQEGTQYF. The CDR3 bases are TGTGCCAGCAGCCAAGAAGGGACCCAGTACTTC. Full variable domain (missing parts from reference TRBV14 and TRBJ2-5): EAGVTQFPSHSVIEKGQTVTLRCDPISGHDNLYWYRRVMGKEIKFLLHFVKESKQDESGMPNNRFLAERTGGTYSTLKVQPAELEDSGVYFCASSQEGTQYFGPGTRLLVL.